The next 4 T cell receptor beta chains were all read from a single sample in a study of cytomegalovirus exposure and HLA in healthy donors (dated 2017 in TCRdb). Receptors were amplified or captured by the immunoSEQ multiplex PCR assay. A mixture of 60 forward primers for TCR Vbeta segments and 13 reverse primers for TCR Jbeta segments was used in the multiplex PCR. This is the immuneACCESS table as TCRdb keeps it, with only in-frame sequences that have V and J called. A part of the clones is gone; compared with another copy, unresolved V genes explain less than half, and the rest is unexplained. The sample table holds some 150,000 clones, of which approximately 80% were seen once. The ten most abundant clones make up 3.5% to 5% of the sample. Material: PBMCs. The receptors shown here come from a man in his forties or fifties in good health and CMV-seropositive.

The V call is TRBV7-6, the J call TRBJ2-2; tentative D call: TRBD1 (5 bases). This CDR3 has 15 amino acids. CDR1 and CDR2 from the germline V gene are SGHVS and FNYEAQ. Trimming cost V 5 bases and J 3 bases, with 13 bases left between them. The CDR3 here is CASSPRVGDTGELFF. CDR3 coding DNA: TGTGCCAGCAGCCCTAGGGTAGGGGACACCGGGGAGCTGTTTTTT.

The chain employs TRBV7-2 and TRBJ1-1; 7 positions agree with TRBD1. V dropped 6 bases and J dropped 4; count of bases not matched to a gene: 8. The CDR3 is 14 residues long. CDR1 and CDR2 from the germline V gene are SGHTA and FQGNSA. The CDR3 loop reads CASRPRGQSTEAFF. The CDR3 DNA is TGTGCCAGCAGGCCTAGGGGGCAGAGCACTGAAGCTTTCTTT.

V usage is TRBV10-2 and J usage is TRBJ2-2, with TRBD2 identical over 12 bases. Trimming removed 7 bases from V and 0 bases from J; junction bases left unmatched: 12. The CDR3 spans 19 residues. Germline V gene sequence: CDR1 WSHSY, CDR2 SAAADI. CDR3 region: CASTEGGLAGVANTGELFF. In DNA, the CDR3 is TGCGCCAGCACCGAGGGGGGACTAGCGGGTGTCGCGAACACCGGGGAGCTGTTTTTT.

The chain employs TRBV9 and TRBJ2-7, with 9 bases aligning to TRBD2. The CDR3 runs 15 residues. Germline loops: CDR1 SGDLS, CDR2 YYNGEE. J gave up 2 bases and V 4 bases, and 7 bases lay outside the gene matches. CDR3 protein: CASSPSGGGAYEQYF. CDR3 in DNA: TGTGCCAGCAGCCCCTCGGGCGGGGGGGCCTACGAGCAGTACTTC.